The clone carrying this TCR beta chain turned up a few times. Antigen: not known. After constant-region reverse-primer amplification, full-length variable regions underwent semi-nested PCR with Nested Universal Primer A. Each CDR3 protein gets one entry after TCRdb re-called the 5' RACE reads with MiXCR. This table holds roughly 30,000 distinct CDR3 sequences, over 20% found once. The V end lost 1 base, the J end lost 0 bases, and 9 bases lay between the germline ends. The CDR3 length is 15 residues. CDR1 and CDR2 (germline): MNHNS, SASEGT. Notes on the study in general: Tumor memory CD4+ T cell TCR gene usage clustered with blood and lymph node memory CD4+ cells and lymph node naive CD4+ cells. Tumor Treg TCRs overlapped most with tumor naive CD4+ cells.

The sorted Tregs were CD4+CD25+CD127-/low cells. V is TRBV6-1 and J is TRBJ1-1; D might be TRBD1 (6 bases). The source is a female donor with breast cancer. The sample was tumor-infiltrating Tregs sorted from the breast tumor. CDR3 in DNA: TGTGCCAGCAGTGAAGGGGGACACCTGAACACTGAAGCTTTCTTT. Translated: CASSEGGHLNTEAFF.